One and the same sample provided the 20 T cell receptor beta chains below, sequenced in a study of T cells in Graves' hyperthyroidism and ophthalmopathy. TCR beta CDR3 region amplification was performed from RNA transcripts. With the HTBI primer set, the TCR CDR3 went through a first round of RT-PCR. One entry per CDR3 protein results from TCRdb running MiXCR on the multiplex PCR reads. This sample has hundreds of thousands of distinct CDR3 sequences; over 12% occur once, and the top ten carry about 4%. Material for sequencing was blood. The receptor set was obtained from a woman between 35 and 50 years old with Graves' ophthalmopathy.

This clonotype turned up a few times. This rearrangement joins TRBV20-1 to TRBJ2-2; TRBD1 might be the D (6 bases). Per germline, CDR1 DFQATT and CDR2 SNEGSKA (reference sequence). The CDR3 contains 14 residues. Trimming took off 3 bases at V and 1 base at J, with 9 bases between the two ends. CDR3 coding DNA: TGCAGTGCTAGTACAGGGAAGAACACCGGGGAGCTGTTTTTT. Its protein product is CSASTGKNTGELFF.

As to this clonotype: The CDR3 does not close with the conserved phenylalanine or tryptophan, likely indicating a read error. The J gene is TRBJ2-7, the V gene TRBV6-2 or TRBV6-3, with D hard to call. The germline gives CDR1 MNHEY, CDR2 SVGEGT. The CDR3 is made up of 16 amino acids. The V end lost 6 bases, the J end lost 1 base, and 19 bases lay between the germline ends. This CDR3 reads CASRSRTDGTSYEQYL. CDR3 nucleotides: TGTGCCAGCAGATCAAGGACGGACGGAACTTCCTACGAGCAGTACCTC.

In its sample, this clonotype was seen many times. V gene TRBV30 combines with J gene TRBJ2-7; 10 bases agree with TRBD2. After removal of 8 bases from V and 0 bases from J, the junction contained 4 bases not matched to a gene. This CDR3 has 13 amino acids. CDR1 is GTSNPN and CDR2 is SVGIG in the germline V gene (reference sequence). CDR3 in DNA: TGTGCCCTTGAGCGGGAGGGCTCCTACGAGCAGTACTTC. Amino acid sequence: CALEREGSYEQYF.

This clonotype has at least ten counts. CDR3 sequence: CASRRGQGVDQPQHF. For the CDR3, the DNA is TGTGCCAGCAGGAGGGGACAGGGGGTCGATCAGCCCCAGCATTTT. This chain uses TRBV6-1 with TRBJ1-5, with 11 bases fitting TRBD1. CDR1 is MNHNS and CDR2 is SASEGT in the germline V gene. CDR3 length equals 15 residues. V shed 6 bases, J shed 5 bases, and the junction held 6 bases outside the gene matches.

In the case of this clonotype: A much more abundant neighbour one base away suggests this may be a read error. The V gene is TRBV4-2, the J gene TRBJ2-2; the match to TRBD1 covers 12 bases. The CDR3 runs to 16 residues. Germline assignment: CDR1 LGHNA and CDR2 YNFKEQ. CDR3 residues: CTSSRDRGQNTGELFF. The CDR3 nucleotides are TGTACCAGCAGCCGGGACAGGGGGCAAAACACCGGGGAGCTGTTTTTT.

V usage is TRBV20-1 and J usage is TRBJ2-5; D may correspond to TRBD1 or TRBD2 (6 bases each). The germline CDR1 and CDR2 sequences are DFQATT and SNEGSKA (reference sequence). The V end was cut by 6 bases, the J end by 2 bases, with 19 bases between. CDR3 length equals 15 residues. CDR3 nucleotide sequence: TGCAGTGCCCAGCGGGCAGGGGTGGGGCAAGAGACCCAGTACTTC. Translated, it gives CSAQRAGVGQETQYF.

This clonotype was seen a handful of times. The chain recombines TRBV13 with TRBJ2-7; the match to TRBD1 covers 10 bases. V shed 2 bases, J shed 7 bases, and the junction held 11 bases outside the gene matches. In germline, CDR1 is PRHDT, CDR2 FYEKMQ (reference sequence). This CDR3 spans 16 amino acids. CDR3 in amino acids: CASSLKGDRGDLEQYF. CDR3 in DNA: TGTGCCAGCAGCTTAAAAGGGGACAGGGGCGATTTGGAGCAGTACTTC.

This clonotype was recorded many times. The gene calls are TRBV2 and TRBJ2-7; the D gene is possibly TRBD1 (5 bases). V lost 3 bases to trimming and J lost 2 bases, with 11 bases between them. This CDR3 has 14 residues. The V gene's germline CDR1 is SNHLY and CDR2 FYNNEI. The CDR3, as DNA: TGTGCCAGCAGTGATGGAGACAGTCCCTACGAGCAGTACTTC. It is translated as CASSDGDSPYEQYF.

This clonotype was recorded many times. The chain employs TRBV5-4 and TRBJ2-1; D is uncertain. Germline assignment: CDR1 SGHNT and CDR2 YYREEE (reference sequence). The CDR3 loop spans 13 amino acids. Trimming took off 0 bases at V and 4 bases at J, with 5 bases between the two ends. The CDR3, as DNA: TGTGCCAGCAGCTTGGGTGGTTACAATGAGCAGTTCTTC. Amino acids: CASSLGGYNEQFF.

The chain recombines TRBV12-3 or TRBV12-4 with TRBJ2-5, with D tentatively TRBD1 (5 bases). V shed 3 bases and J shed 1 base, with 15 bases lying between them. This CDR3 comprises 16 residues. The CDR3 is CASSLRSLDSQETQYF. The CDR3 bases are TGTGCCAGCAGTTTGCGTTCCCTTGACAGCCAAGAGACCCAGTACTTC.

The CDR3 here is CASSEFMGNQPQHF. As DNA, the CDR3 is TGTGCCAGCAGTGAATTTATGGGCAATCAGCCCCAGCATTTT. This chain uses TRBV6-1 with TRBJ1-5, with D unresolved. V was trimmed by 2 bases and J by 2 bases, leaving 7 bases between them. CDR1 MNHNS and CDR2 SASEGT come from the germline V gene. The CDR3 length is 14 residues.

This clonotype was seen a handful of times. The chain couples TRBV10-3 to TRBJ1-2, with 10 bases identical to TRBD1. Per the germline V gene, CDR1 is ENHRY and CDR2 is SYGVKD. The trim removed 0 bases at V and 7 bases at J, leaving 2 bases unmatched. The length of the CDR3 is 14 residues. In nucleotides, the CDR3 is TGTGCCATCAGTGAGTCGACAGGGGGCTCTGGCTACACCTTC. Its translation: CAISESTGGSGYTF.

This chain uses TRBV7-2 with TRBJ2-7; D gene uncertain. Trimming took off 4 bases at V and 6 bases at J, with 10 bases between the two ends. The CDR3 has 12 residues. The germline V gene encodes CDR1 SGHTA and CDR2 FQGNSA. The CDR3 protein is CASSSLWSEQYF. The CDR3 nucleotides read TGTGCCAGCAGCTCCCTATGGTCCGAGCAGTACTTC.

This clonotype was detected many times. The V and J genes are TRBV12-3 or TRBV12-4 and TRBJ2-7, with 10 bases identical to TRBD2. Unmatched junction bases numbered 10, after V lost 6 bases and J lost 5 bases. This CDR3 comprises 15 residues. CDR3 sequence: CASSTASGSPHEQYF. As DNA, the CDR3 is TGTGCCAGCAGCACGGCTAGCGGGAGTCCCCACGAGCAGTACTTC.

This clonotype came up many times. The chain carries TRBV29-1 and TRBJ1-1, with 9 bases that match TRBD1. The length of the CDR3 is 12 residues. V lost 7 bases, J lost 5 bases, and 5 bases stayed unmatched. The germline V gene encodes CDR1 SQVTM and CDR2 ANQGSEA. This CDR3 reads CSATTGGTEAFF. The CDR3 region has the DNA TGCAGCGCCACGACAGGGGGTACTGAAGCTTTCTTT.

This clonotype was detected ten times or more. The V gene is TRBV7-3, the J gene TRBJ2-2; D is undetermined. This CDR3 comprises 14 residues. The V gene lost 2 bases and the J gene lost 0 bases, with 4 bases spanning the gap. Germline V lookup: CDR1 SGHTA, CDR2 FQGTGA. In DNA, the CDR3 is TGTGCCAGCAGCTTAGCGGCGAACACCGGGGAGCTGTTTTTT. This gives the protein CASSLAANTGELFF.

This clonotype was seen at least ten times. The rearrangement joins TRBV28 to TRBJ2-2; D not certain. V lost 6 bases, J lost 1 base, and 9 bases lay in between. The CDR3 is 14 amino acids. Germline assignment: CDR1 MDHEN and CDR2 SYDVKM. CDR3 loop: CASRWIRNTGELFF. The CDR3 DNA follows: TGTGCCAGCAGATGGATCAGGAACACCGGGGAGCTGTTTTTT. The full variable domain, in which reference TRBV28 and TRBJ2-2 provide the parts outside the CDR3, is DVKVTQSSRYLVKRTGEKVFLECVQDMDHENMFWYRQDPGLGLRLIYFSYDVKMKEKGDIPEGYSVSREKKERFSLILESASTNQTSMYLCASRWIRNTGELFFGEGSRLTVL.

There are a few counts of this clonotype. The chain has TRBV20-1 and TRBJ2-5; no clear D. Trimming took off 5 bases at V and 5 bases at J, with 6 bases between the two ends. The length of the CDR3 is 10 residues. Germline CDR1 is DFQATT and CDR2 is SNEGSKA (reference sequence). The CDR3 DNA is TGCAGTGCTGCCCTCGAGACCCAGTACTTC. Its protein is CSAALETQYF.

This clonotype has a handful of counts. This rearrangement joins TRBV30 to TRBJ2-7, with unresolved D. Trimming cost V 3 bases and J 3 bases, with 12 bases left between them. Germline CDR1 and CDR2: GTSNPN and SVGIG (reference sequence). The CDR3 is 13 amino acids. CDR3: CAWSPGSFYEQYF. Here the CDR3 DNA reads TGTGCCTGGAGCCCCGGAAGCTTCTACGAGCAGTACTTC. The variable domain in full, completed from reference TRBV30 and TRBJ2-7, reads SQTIHQWPATLVQPVGSPLSLECTVEGTSNPNLYWYRQAAGRGLQLLFYSVGIGQISSEVPQNLSASRPQDRQFILSSKKLLLSDSGFYLCAWSPGSFYEQYFGPGTRLTVT.

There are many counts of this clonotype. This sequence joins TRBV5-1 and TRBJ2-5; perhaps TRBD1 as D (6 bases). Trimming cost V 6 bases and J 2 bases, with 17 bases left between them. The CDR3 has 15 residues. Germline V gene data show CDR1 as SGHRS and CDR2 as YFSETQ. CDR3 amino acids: CASNLRGQRQETQYF. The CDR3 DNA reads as TGCGCCAGCAACCTTCGGGGACAAAGGCAAGAGACCCAGTACTTC.